The 29 T cell receptor beta chains below come from one sample, sequenced in a study of blood T cells in healthy people across ages. Together with a sample-barcoded 5' primer, a J-beta primer mix was included in a second PCR lasting roughly 6 to 12 cycles. TCRdb re-analysed the 5' RACE reads in MiXCR, keeping a single row per CDR3 protein. The repertoire holds about 2 million distinct CDR3 sequences, with about 49% as singletons. Sequenced input: blood. These receptors were collected from a woman in her 40s in good health.

This clonotype was seen more than once but under ten times. V and J are TRBV29-1 and TRBJ2-5; no reliable D call. The CDR3 totals 12 residues. The germline V gene has CDR1 SQVTM and CDR2 ANQGSEA. V was clipped by 3 bases and J by 5 bases, with 10 bases between them. CDR3 region: CSVDSGYETQYF. DNA of the CDR3: TGCAGCGTTGATTCAGGCTATGAGACCCAGTACTTC. Looking up the rest from reference TRBV29-1 and TRBJ2-5 gives the full variable domain: SAVISQKPSRDICQRGTSLTIQCQVDSQVTMMFWYRQQPGQSLTLIATANQGSEATYESGFVIDKFPISRPNLTFSTLTVSNMSPEDSSIYLCSVDSGYETQYFGPGTRLLVL.

In this sample, this clonotype turned up a few times. J is TRBJ2-7 and V is TRBV4-1, with 8 nucleotides matching TRBD1. V was pared by 2 bases and J by 3 bases, with 3 bases of the junction left unmatched. The CDR3 is 14 residues long. CDR1 is MGHRA and CDR2 is YSYEKL in the germline V gene. This CDR3 reads CASSQQGAGYEQYF. In DNA form, the CDR3 reads TGCGCCAGCAGCCAACAGGGGGCGGGCTACGAGCAGTACTTC.

This clonotype has a handful of counts. The chain carries TRBV9 and TRBJ2-6; D may be TRBD2 (5 bases). This CDR3 spans 17 amino acids. V lost 0 bases, J lost 0 bases, and 10 bases lay in between. Germline V CDR1 and CDR2: SGDLS, YYNGEE. The CDR3 DNA is TGTGCCAGCAGCGTAGTCCCACGGGGCTCTGGGGCCAACGTCCTGACTTTC. This codes for CASSVVPRGSGANVLTF.

The chain links TRBV20-1 to TRBJ1-2; 7 bases line up with TRBD1. The trim removed 5 bases at V and 8 bases at J, leaving 2 bases unmatched. From germline, CDR1 is DFQATT and CDR2 SNEGSKA (reference sequence). This CDR3 comprises 10 residues. The CDR3 bases are TGCAGTGCTTACAGGGGCGGCTACACCTTC. Translated: CSAYRGGYTF.

Points on this clonotype: This may be a read error, as it is one base from a much larger clone. The chain uses TRBV5-1 and TRBJ2-7; D may be TRBD1 or TRBD2 (5 bases each). Germline V gene sequence: CDR1 SGHRS, CDR2 YFSETQ. This CDR3 has 13 amino acids. The CDR3: CAGSLTDYYEQYF. In nucleotides, the CDR3 is TGCGCCGGCAGCCTGACAGACTACTACGAGCAGTACTTC.

The J gene is TRBJ1-2, the V gene TRBV2; 11 bases are shared with TRBD1. The CDR3 totals 17 residues. CDR1 and CDR2 (germline): SNHLY, FYNNEI. With 2 bases clipped from V and 4 bases from J, the junction kept 9 bases outside the gene matches. The CDR3 here is CASSESRTGGGSYGYTF. The DNA of the CDR3 is TGTGCCAGCAGTGAAAGTAGGACAGGGGGCGGTAGCTATGGCTACACCTTC. Full variable domain (remainder filled in from reference TRBV2 and TRBJ1-2): EPEVTQTPSHQVTQMGQEVILRCVPISNHLYFYWYRQILGQKVEFLVSFYNNEISEKSEIFDDQFSVERPDGSNFTLKIRSTKLEDSAMYFCASSESRTGGGSYGYTFGSGTRLTVV.

The rearrangement uses TRBV10-3 and TRBJ2-3; 10 nucleotides agree with TRBD1. Losses at the gene ends were 6 bases for V and 2 bases for J; bases not matched to a gene: 2. Germline V gene lookup returns CDR1 ENHRY and CDR2 SYGVKD. The CDR3 is made up of 14 amino acids. The CDR3: CAIRGQGNTDTQYF. The CDR3 DNA reads as TGTGCCATCAGGGGACAGGGGAACACAGATACGCAGTATTTT.

V gene TRBV4-3 combines with J gene TRBJ1-6; no firm D call. Germline CDR1 reads LGHNA; CDR2 reads YSLEER. Trimming stripped 0 bases from V and 8 bases from J, with 11 bases between. The CDR3 length is 15 residues. CDR3 protein: CASSQDSSRDSPLHF. In nucleotides, the CDR3 is TGCGCCAGCAGCCAAGATTCCTCGAGGGATTCACCCCTCCACTTT.

The chain recombines TRBV20-1 with TRBJ2-1; D perhaps matches TRBD1 (6 bases). V was pared by 7 bases and J by 0 bases, with 16 bases between. Germline V lookup: CDR1 DFQATT, CDR2 SNEGSKA (reference sequence). This CDR3 has 15 amino acids. DNA of the CDR3: TGCAGTGTCATCCGGGACACCAGCTCCTACAATGAGCAGTTCTTC. Translated, it gives CSVIRDTSSYNEQFF.

This clonotype was seen more than once but under ten times. The V call is TRBV20-1, the J call TRBJ2-1; tentative D call: TRBD2 (6 bases). The J call may be incorrect, as the DNA end agrees better with TRBJ2-7. Germline-derived CDR1 and CDR2 are DFQATT and SNEGSKA (reference sequence). The CDR3 totals 11 residues. The CDR3 loop is CSGLAYNEQYF. As DNA, the CDR3 is TGCAGTGGCCTAGCGTACAATGAGCAGTACTTC.

V is TRBV6-5 and J is TRBJ2-5; D may correspond to TRBD1 or TRBD2 (6 bases each). Looked up from germline, CDR1 is MNHEY and CDR2 is SVGAGI. V was cut by 5 bases and J by 5 bases, with 15 bases left in between. The CDR3 covers 14 residues. CDR3 nucleotide sequence: TGTGCCAGCAGTCCCTTGGGGGGCGCGGAGACCCAGTACTTC. Residues: CASSPLGGAETQYF.

This clonotype was counted only a few times. V usage is TRBV5-6 and J usage is TRBJ1-2; no reliable D call. CDR3 length equals 13 residues. CDR1 and CDR2 from the germline V gene are SGHDT and YYEEEE. Trimming removed 5 bases from V and 8 bases from J, with 16 bases in between. CDR3 loop: CASSLQRTGGYTF. The CDR3 DNA reads TGTGCCAGCAGTCTTCAACGGACGGGGGGCTACACCTTC.

This clonotype was seen at least ten times. This sequence joins TRBV12-3 or TRBV12-4 and TRBJ2-5, with 7 bases matching TRBD2. This CDR3 has 17 residues. V shed 7 bases, J shed 2 bases, and the junction held 16 bases outside the gene matches. Here the CDR3 reads CASTSGGGSGRQETQYF. The CDR3 DNA reads TGTGCCAGCACCTCGGGCGGGGGTAGCGGGCGTCAAGAGACCCAGTACTTC.

The rearrangement uses TRBV20-1 and TRBJ1-2, with unresolved D. Trimming pared 0 bases from V and 4 bases from J, leaving 15 bases between. The CDR3 is 15 amino acids. Germline lookup yields CDR1 DFQATT and CDR2 SNEGSKA (reference sequence). CDR3 protein: CSARDLAASSYGYTF. Here the CDR3 DNA reads TGCAGTGCTAGAGATTTAGCAGCGTCCTCCTATGGCTACACCTTC.

Only a few counts were recorded for this clonotype. The chain links TRBV9 to TRBJ2-1; D remains ambiguous. The CDR3 is 15 residues long. With 0 bases removed from V and 4 bases from J, the gap between germline ends came to 11 bases. CDR1 is SGDLS and CDR2 is YYNGEE in the germline V gene. CDR3: CASSVVPGQYNEQFF. CDR3 DNA: TGTGCCAGCAGCGTAGTCCCCGGGCAGTACAATGAGCAGTTCTTC.

The chain recombines TRBV29-1 with TRBJ2-5, with D possibly matching TRBD1 (6 bases). Germline CDR1 and CDR2: SQVTM and ANQGSEA. The germline V and J ends were trimmed by 8 bases and 5 bases, with 21 bases remaining between them. CDR3 length: 14 residues. As DNA, the CDR3 is TGCAGCACAAGCTTTACAGGGTTGGCGGAGACCCAGTACTTC. Amino acid sequence: CSTSFTGLAETQYF. The full variable domain, with the rest looked up from reference TRBV29-1 and TRBJ2-5, is SAVISQKPSRDICQRGTSLTIQCQVDSQVTMMFWYRQQPGQSLTLIATANQGSEATYESGFVIDKFPISRPNLTFSTLTVSNMSPEDSSIYLCSTSFTGLAETQYFGPGTRLLVL.

The rearrangement links TRBV20-1 to TRBJ1-5, with D uncertain. V lost 3 bases, J lost 0 bases, and 12 bases lay in between. CDR1 and CDR2 (germline): DFQATT, SNEGSKA (reference sequence). CDR3 length: 15 residues. The chain's CDR3 is CSASVGLGSNQPQHF. In nucleotides, the CDR3 is TGCAGTGCTAGCGTGGGGTTAGGTAGCAATCAGCCCCAGCATTTT.

This sequence joins TRBV15 and TRBJ1-2; tentative D call: TRBD1 (6 bases). The CDR3 spans 14 residues. Trimming removed 7 bases from V and 4 bases from J, with 16 bases in between. CDR1 LNHNV and CDR2 YYDKDF come from the germline V gene (reference sequence). The DNA for the CDR3 is TGTGCCACCAAACAGGGTTTGGCAACCTATGGCTACACCTTC. Encoded protein: CATKQGLATYGYTF.

The rearrangement joins TRBV4-1 to TRBJ1-1, with D unresolved. CDR1 is MGHRA and CDR2 is YSYEKL in the germline V gene. CDR3 length: 13 amino acids. The ends were cut back, 0 bases at V and 7 bases at J, with 9 bases in the middle. The chain's CDR3 is CASSQDSLSEAFF. The DNA for the CDR3 is TGCGCCAGCAGCCAAGATTCCCTAAGTGAAGCTTTCTTT.

This chain uses TRBV5-1 with TRBJ1-5, with no clear D. This CDR3 is 15 amino acids long. Trimming stripped 0 bases from V and 8 bases from J, with 15 bases between. Germline CDR1 is SGHRS and CDR2 is YFSETQ. CDR3 in DNA: TGCGCCAGCAGCTTGGACAACTCTAGAGTAGAGCCCCAGCATTTT. Encoded protein: CASSLDNSRVEPQHF. Drawing the rest from reference TRBV5-1 and TRBJ1-5, the complete variable domain is KAGVTQTPRYLIKTRGQQVTLSCSPISGHRSVSWYQQTPGQGLQFLFEYFSETQRNKGNFPGRFSGRQFSNSRSEMNVSTLELGDSALYLCASSLDNSRVEPQHFGDGTRLSIL.

The V and J genes are TRBV2 and TRBJ2-7, with unresolved D. CDR1 and CDR2 from the germline V gene are SNHLY and FYNNEI. This CDR3 has 14 residues. V dropped 8 bases and J dropped 2 bases, with 16 bases sitting between them. CDR3 sequence: CASFDRGVTYEQYF. The CDR3 DNA follows: TGTGCCAGCTTTGACCGTGGGGTAACCTACGAGCAGTACTTC.

In this sample, this clonotype turned up a few times. The rearrangement uses TRBV29-1 and TRBJ2-3; 10 nucleotides agree with TRBD2. The junction had 19 bases not matched to a gene; V was cut back by 1 base and J by 0 bases. The CDR3 consists of 21 residues. CDR1 and CDR2 (germline): SQVTM, ANQGSEA. The CDR3: CSVEAATETSGVPLSTDTQYF. Here the CDR3 DNA reads TGCAGCGTTGAAGCCGCCACCGAAACTAGCGGGGTACCACTTAGCACAGATACGCAGTATTTT.

A word on this clonotype: One end of the junction varies from germline; a read error may be responsible. The chain couples TRBV5-1 to TRBJ1-2; D ambiguous. This CDR3 has 14 amino acids. The germline CDR1 and CDR2 sequences are SGHRS and YFSETQ. Here the CDR3 reads CVSSRGYEGYGYTF. The CDR3 DNA follows: TGCGTCAGCAGCCGAGGGTACGAGGGCTATGGCTACACCTTC.

This rearrangement joins TRBV20-1 to TRBJ2-1; 8 bases agree with TRBD1. Trimming took 3 bases from V and 6 from J; bases not matched to a gene: 10. Germline assignment: CDR1 DFQATT and CDR2 SNEGSKA (reference sequence). The CDR3 is 15 amino acids. The CDR3 protein is CSARPARGPFNEQFF. CDR3 nucleotide sequence: TGCAGTGCTAGGCCTGCCAGGGGGCCTTTCAATGAGCAGTTCTTC.

This chain uses TRBV10-3 with TRBJ2-7, with 9 bases matching TRBD1. V shed 4 bases, J shed 6 bases, and the junction held 7 bases outside the gene matches. This CDR3 region has 14 residues. Per the germline V gene, CDR1 is ENHRY and CDR2 is SYGVKD. Written as DNA, the CDR3 is TGTGCCATCAGTGGGGCACAGGGGGCCAGCGAGCAGTACTTC. Residues: CAISGAQGASEQYF.

About this clonotype itself: At one boundary the junction diverges from the germline segment, which might be a read error. V gene TRBV5-1 combines with J gene TRBJ2-3, with 9 bases lining up with TRBD2. The V gene's germline CDR1 is SGHRS and CDR2 YFSETQ. The CDR3 covers 16 residues. CDR3 DNA: TGCGCCAACAGCTTCTCTCTAGCGGGGAGAACAGATACGCAGTATTTT. Its protein product is CANSFSLAGRTDTQYF.

V gene TRBV16 combines with J gene TRBJ1-5, with D possibly being TRBD1 (5 bases). Trimming took off 6 bases at V and 6 bases at J, with 15 bases between the two ends. This CDR3 is built from 14 residues. From germline, CDR1 is KGHSY and CDR2 FQNENV. CDR3 loop: CASSQREGVQPQHF. CDR3 DNA sequence: TGTGCCAGCAGTCAGAGGGAAGGGGTTCAGCCCCAGCATTTT.

Only a few counts were recorded for this clonotype. The chain recombines TRBV11-2 with TRBJ2-3; D possibly corresponds to TRBD1 (5 bases). Germline V lookup: CDR1 SGHAT, CDR2 FQNNGV. This CDR3 comprises 13 residues. The V and J ends lost 6 bases and 5 bases respectively, with 12 bases between them. CDR3 nucleotide sequence: TGTGCCAGCAGATACAGGCGTGTAGATACGCAGTATTTT. Residues: CASRYRRVDTQYF.

This clonotype was seen a few times. The chain combines TRBV20-1 with TRBJ2-6; TRBD2 is a possible D gene (5 bases). Germline V gives CDR1 DFQATT, CDR2 SNEGSKA (reference sequence). The CDR3 is 14 residues long. With 8 bases removed from V and 0 bases from J, the gap between germline ends came to 11 bases. The DNA of the CDR3 is TGCAGTCTCAAACGGGACTCTGGGGCCAACGTCCTGACTTTC. This codes for CSLKRDSGANVLTF.